These 25 T cell receptor beta chains share one sample of origin, sequenced in a study of cytomegalovirus exposure and HLA in healthy donors. Researchers ran the PCR with 60 Vbeta and 13 Jbeta primers. Using immunoSEQ multiplex PCR, the repertoire was profiled, and TCRdb retains in-frame clones only, with some absent. The table lists approximately 160,000 clones, about three quarters of them singletons. Sequenced material: PBMCs. The receptor set was obtained from a woman between 45 and 65 years old in good health and CMV-seropositive.

The genes are TRBV10-3 and TRBJ2-1; 7 bases align to TRBD2. CDR1 ENHRY and CDR2 SYGVKD come from the germline V gene. This CDR3 is built from 15 residues. The ends lost 1 base at V and 4 bases at J; junction bases unmatched: 4. CDR3 sequence reads: CAISEYPSGYNEQFF. CDR3 sequence (DNA): TGTGCCATCAGTGAGTACCCTAGCGGTTACAATGAGCAGTTCTTC.

This clone was seen more than once but under ten times. The rearrangement links TRBV7-2 to TRBJ2-5; 13 bases align to TRBD2. The CDR3 covers 17 residues. CDR1 is SGHTA and CDR2 is FQGNSA in the germline V gene. V dropped 4 bases and J dropped 2; count of bases not matched to a gene: 7. CDR3 bases: TGTGCCAGCAGCTACGGACTAGCGGGAGTCAAACAAGAGACCCAGTACTTC. It translates to CASSYGLAGVKQETQYF. Using reference TRBV7-2 and TRBJ2-5 for the parts outside the CDR3, the full variable domain is GAGVSQSPSNKVTEKGKDVELRCDPISGHTALYWYRQSLGQGLEFLIYFQGNSAPDKSGLPSDRFSAERTGGSVSTLTIQRTQQEDSAVYLCASSYGLAGVKQETQYFGPGTRLLVL.

The V gene is TRBV6-1, the J gene TRBJ2-1, with 10 positions matching TRBD2. Germline values: CDR1 MNHNS, CDR2 SASEGT. V shed 2 bases and J 3 bases; nucleotides not matched to a gene: 1. The CDR3 consists of 15 residues. In nucleotides, the CDR3 is TGTGCCAGCAGTGAAATAGCGGGAGGCTACAATGAGCAGTTCTTC. Its protein product is CASSEIAGGYNEQFF.

The J gene is TRBJ2-7, the V gene TRBV15; 11 bases match TRBD1. The CDR3 has 16 amino acids. Germline CDR1 reads LNHNV; CDR2 reads YYDKDF (reference sequence). The V and J ends lost 1 base and 3 bases, in that order; junction bases with no gene match: 5. The CDR3 sequence: CATSRGGGTGGYEQYF. As DNA, the CDR3 is TGTGCCACCAGCAGAGGTGGGGGGACAGGGGGCTACGAGCAGTACTTC.

This chain connects TRBV18 to TRBJ2-3; D is unresolved. From germline, CDR1 is KGHSH and CDR2 LQKENI. The CDR3 has 14 residues. V lost 3 bases and J lost 5, with 12 bases in between. The CDR3 bases are TGTGCCAGCTCACCCACAGCTACAAGAGATACGCAGTATTTT. This translates into CASSPTATRDTQYF.

This sequence joins TRBV6-5 and TRBJ2-5, with D possibly matching TRBD2 (6 bases). V gave up 3 bases and J gave up 4 bases, with 12 bases separating them. CDR1 is MNHEY, CDR2 SVGAGI, per germline. The CDR3 loop spans 14 amino acids. In DNA, the CDR3 is TGTGCCAGCAGTTATCCCGGGACTTTAGAGACCCAGTACTTC. Amino acids: CASSYPGTLETQYF.

The V gene is TRBV27, the J gene TRBJ2-2; no definite D call. Germline CDR1 MNHEY, CDR2 SMNVEV (reference sequence). The CDR3 sequence is 14 residues long. The germline V and J ends were trimmed by 0 bases and 7 bases, with 9 bases remaining between them. Here the CDR3 DNA reads TGTGCCAGCAGTTTATCGAGAGGAATCGGGGAGCTGTTTTTT. Translating it yields CASSLSRGIGELFF.

CDR3 DNA: TGTGCCAGCAGCTCCTGGCGACAGGAAGGTCTGTTCTTC. Translation: CASSSWRQEGLFF. The rearrangement uses TRBV14 and TRBJ2-1; D perhaps matches TRBD1 (6 bases). CDR3 length: 13 residues. With 5 bases removed from V and 15 bases from J, the gap between germline ends came to 20 bases. Per germline, CDR1 SGHDN and CDR2 FVKESK. Drawing the rest from reference TRBV14 and TRBJ2-1, the complete variable domain is EAGVTQFPSHSVIEKGQTVTLRCDPISGHDNLYWYRRVMGKEIKFLLHFVKESKQDESGMPNNRFLAERTGGTYSTLKVQPAELEDSGVYFCASSSWRQEGLFFGPGTRLTVL.

Only a few counts were recorded for this clone. The rearrangement uses TRBV7-2 and TRBJ2-7; 7 nucleotides line up with TRBD2. In germline, CDR1 is SGHTA, CDR2 FQGNSA. J gave up 5 bases and V 8 bases, and 12 bases lay outside the gene matches. The CDR3 runs to 14 residues. CDR3 protein: CASSGEGIGNEQYF. CDR3 nucleotide sequence: TGTGCCAGCTCGGGGGAGGGGATAGGGAACGAGCAGTACTTC.

This chain connects TRBV4-3 to TRBJ1-2, with TRBD1 matching over 10 bases. Losses at the gene ends were 3 bases for V and 5 bases for J; bases not matched to a gene: 3. The CDR3 is 14 residues long. Germline V gene lookup returns CDR1 LGHNA and CDR2 YSLEER. CDR3 coding DNA: TGCGCCAGCAGCCAGGGACAGGGGCGGTATGGCTACACCTTC. Translating gives CASSQGQGRYGYTF.

The chain is built from TRBV7-2 and TRBJ1-2; 8 bases line up with TRBD1. Germline assignment: CDR1 SGHTA and CDR2 FQGNSA. This CDR3 is 16 amino acids long. V shed 5 bases and J 2 bases; nucleotides not matched to a gene: 10. The CDR3 spells CASSPEWTGRNYGYTF. DNA for the CDR3: TGTGCCAGCAGCCCAGAGTGGACAGGGAGGAACTATGGCTACACCTTC.

The J gene is TRBJ2-7, the V gene TRBV11-2, with a tentative D call TRBD2 (5 bases). This CDR3 is 12 amino acids long. The germline V and J ends were trimmed by 5 bases and 7 bases, with 12 bases remaining between them. In germline, CDR1 is SGHAT, CDR2 FQNNGV. CDR3 bases: TGTGCCAGCAGCCCTAGCCGGGGAGAGCAGTACTTC. This translates into CASSPSRGEQYF.

The gene calls are TRBV7-2 and TRBJ2-7; D perhaps matches TRBD1 (5 bases). CDR3 size: 14 residues. V was pared by 1 base and J by 5 bases, with 12 bases between. From germline, CDR1 is SGHTA and CDR2 FQGNSA. CDR3 in amino acids: CASSLEAGINEQYF. In DNA form, the CDR3 reads TGTGCCAGCAGCTTAGAAGCAGGGATCAACGAGCAGTACTTC.

This chain uses TRBV19 with TRBJ2-7; D might be TRBD2 (6 bases). Germline CDR1 is LNHDA and CDR2 is SQIVND (reference sequence). Trimming took off 3 bases at V and 4 bases at J, with 16 bases between the two ends. This CDR3 region has 15 residues. The CDR3 protein is CASSMGDSFRYEQYF. The CDR3 DNA reads as TGTGCCAGTAGTATGGGGGACTCATTCCGGTACGAGCAGTACTTC.

With regard to this clone: The missing conserved phenylalanine or tryptophan at the end of this CDR3 makes a read error likely. The DNA is omitted, as the CDR3 cannot be located on it reliably, and the CDR3 follows TCRdb's listing. This sequence joins TRBV28 and TRBJ2-7; the table assigns TRBD2, which was not confirmed against the DNA. Counting both end residues, the CDR3 totals 10 amino acids. Germline CDR1 reads MDHEN; CDR2 reads SYDVKM. CDR3 protein: CAGLTSGIYI.

This chain links TRBV4-3 with TRBJ1-1; D may be TRBD1 (5 bases). This CDR3 region has 16 residues. CDR1 is LGHNA and CDR2 is YSLEER in the germline V gene. The V gene lost 2 bases and the J gene lost 3 bases, with 16 bases spanning the gap. In DNA, the CDR3 is TGCGCCAGCAGCCAACTTGCAGGGTGGGGGGACACTGAAGCTTTCTTT. Translating it yields CASSQLAGWGDTEAFF.

The chain is built from TRBV1 and TRBJ2-7; the table gives TRBD2 as D, unverified against the DNA. TRBV1 is a pseudogene locus. This CDR3 has 17 amino acids. CDR3 amino acids: CTSSQPGLAGPSYEQYF. The CDR3 DNA reads as TGCACCAGCAGCCAACCCGGACTAGCGGGACCGTCCTACGAGCAGTACTTC.

This clone came up a few times. The chain links TRBV11-3 to TRBJ2-1; 12 bases agree with TRBD2. This CDR3 is built from 17 residues. J gave up 3 bases and V 5 bases, and 8 bases lay outside the gene matches. The V gene's germline CDR1 is SGHNT and CDR2 YENEEA. CDR3: CASSHWTSGAYYNEQFF. In DNA, the CDR3 is TGTGCCAGCAGCCACTGGACTAGCGGGGCATACTACAATGAGCAGTTCTTC.

Many counts were recorded for this clone. The rearrangement joins TRBV5-3 to TRBJ1-1; TRBD1 agrees at 8 bases. TRBV5-3 is an ORF, with its function uncertain. After removal of 4 bases from V and 12 bases from J, the junction contained 14 bases not matched to a gene. The CDR3 totals 14 residues. The CDR3, as DNA: TGTGCCAGAAGCCTAGACAGGGGCCGGTCCCTTACTTTCTTT. As protein: CARSLDRGRSLTFF.

This clone was detected a few times. V usage is TRBV7-8 and J usage is TRBJ2-1; 7 positions match TRBD2. The V segment lost 6 bases and the J segment 2 bases; nucleotides outside the gene matches: 4. The germline V gene encodes CDR1 SGHVS and CDR2 FQNEAQ. The CDR3 is made up of 14 amino acids. The CDR3 loop reads CASSGAGPYNEQFF. The CDR3 DNA follows: TGTGCCAGCAGTGGAGCGGGACCCTACAATGAGCAGTTCTTC.

The CDR3, as DNA: TGTGCCAGCAGCCACAGACAGGGATTCTACGAGCAGTACTTC. It specifies CASSHRQGFYEQYF. The chain joins TRBV7-8 to TRBJ2-5; TRBD1 agrees at 7 bases. The J call may be mistaken, given a closer DNA end match to TRBJ2-7. CDR3 size: 14 residues. CDR1 SGHVS and CDR2 FQNEAQ come from the germline V gene.

The genes are TRBV19 and TRBJ1-2, with 9 bases fitting TRBD1. This CDR3 spans 15 amino acids. The V gene end was trimmed by 5 bases and the J gene end by 9 bases; junction bases not matched to a gene: 13. Germline V lookup: CDR1 LNHDA, CDR2 SQIVND (reference sequence). The CDR3 DNA reads as TGTGCCAGTAGTGTCCCGGGACAGGGAACTCCTAGCTACACCTTC. It encodes CASSVPGQGTPSYTF.

CDR3 DNA: TGTGCCAGCAGCTTAGGGGCAGGCTCAACTAATGAAAAACTGTTTTTT. This translates into CASSLGAGSTNEKLFF. The chain employs TRBV7-9 and TRBJ1-4; unclear D gene. The V gene's germline CDR1 is SEHNR and CDR2 FQNEAQ (reference sequence). V was cut by 1 base and J by 0 bases, with 9 bases left in between. The CDR3 is 16 amino acids.

This clone was detected once. The chain combines TRBV19 with TRBJ2-7, with 7 bases lining up with TRBD2. Germline V gene data show CDR1 as LNHDA and CDR2 as SQIVND (reference sequence). The CDR3 length is 14 residues. V gave up 4 bases and J gave up 0 bases; unmatched junction bases: 3. CDR3 in amino acids: CASSSLADSYEQYF. CDR3 in DNA: TGTGCCAGTAGTAGCCTAGCGGACTCCTACGAGCAGTACTTC.

About this clone: At the DNA level, this CDR3 is encoded by other sequences in the same sample as well. This chain joins TRBV5-1 and TRBJ2-5; 8 bases align to TRBD1. V shed 4 bases and J 0 bases; nucleotides not matched to a gene: 2. Looked up from germline, CDR1 is SGHRS and CDR2 is YFSETQ. The CDR3 covers 14 residues. CDR3 bases: TGCGCCAGCAGCCTACAGGGGGACCAAGAGACCCAGTACTTC. Its translation is CASSLQGDQETQYF.